The 23 T cell receptor beta chains listed next were all sequenced from one sample in a study of OX40 agonist ivuxolimab in advanced cancers. This table comes from immunoSEQ multiplex PCR, and its TCRdb copy is limited to in-frame clones, with some not included. This sample carries about 76,000 clones, 85% to 90% of them seen once, and the ten largest clones take 10% to 15%. The input for sequencing was CD4+ or CD8+ T cells sorted from blood, taken in a trial of the OX40 agonist ivuxolimab. The receptor set was obtained from an adult with an advanced solid tumor such as melanoma, head and neck, liver or kidney cancer.

The chain is built from TRBV30 and TRBJ2-3, with 7 bases identical to TRBD2. Germline V gene sequence: CDR1 GTSNPN, CDR2 SVGIG (reference sequence). This CDR3 has 16 residues. CDR3 DNA: TGTGGGTTGCTGGCGGGAGTGACCGGAAGCACAGATACGCAGTATTTT. This encodes CGLLAGVTGSTDTQYF.

The chain uses TRBV2 and TRBJ2-7; D unresolved. The V end lost 6 bases, the J end lost 0 bases, and 6 bases lay between the germline ends. The CDR3 has 12 amino acids. CDR1 SNHLY and CDR2 FYNNEI come from the germline V gene. The CDR3 DNA is TGTGCCAGCAGGGGCGTCTCCTACGAGCAGTACTTC. Translating gives CASRGVSYEQYF.

This clone was detected only once. J is TRBJ1-1 and V is TRBV6-1; possibly TRBD1 for D (5 bases). Germline CDR1 reads MNHNS; CDR2 reads SASEGT. The V end lost 6 bases, the J end lost 8 bases, and 16 bases lay between the germline ends. The CDR3 runs 13 residues. The DNA of the CDR3 is TGTGCCAGCAGCGAAACTTCAGGGTTGGAAGCTTTCTTT. Encoded protein: CASSETSGLEAFF.

The chain couples TRBV12-5 to TRBJ1-5, with 7 bases that match TRBD1. The germline V gene encodes CDR1 LGHNT and CDR2 FRNRAP. This CDR3 has 14 amino acids. Germline trimming cut 7 bases from V and 2 bases from J; bases unmatched to any gene: 5. The CDR3 nucleotides read TGTGCTAGTGCCGACAGGGTCGGCAATCAGCCCCAGCATTTT. This translates into CASADRVGNQPQHF.

The chain has TRBV28 and TRBJ2-4, with 10 bases fitting TRBD2. This CDR3 comprises 16 residues. CDR1 is MDHEN, CDR2 SYDVKM, per germline. Trimming at V came to 6 bases and at J to 0 bases, leaving 5 bases not matched to a gene. DNA of the CDR3: TGTGCCAGCAGGAATCTAGCGGGGGTAGCCAAAAACATTCAGTACTTC. It specifies CASRNLAGVAKNIQYF. Based on the CDR3 plus reference TRBV28 and TRBJ2-4, the full variable domain is DVKVTQSSRYLVKRTGEKVFLECVQDMDHENMFWYRQDPGLGLRLIYFSYDVKMKEKGDIPEGYSVSREKKERFSLILESASTNQTSMYLCASRNLAGVAKNIQYFGAGTRLSVL.

This chain connects TRBV18 to TRBJ1-2; TRBD1 aligns across 7 bases. The germline V gene has CDR1 KGHSH and CDR2 LQKENI. Trimming at V came to 3 bases and at J to 7 bases, leaving 14 bases not matched to a gene. This CDR3 spans 16 amino acids. The CDR3 reads CASSPPYSTGNSGYTF. In DNA form, the CDR3 reads TGTGCCAGCTCACCCCCCTATTCGACAGGGAATAGTGGCTACACCTTC.

The CDR3: CASSLSGGEQFF. CDR3 in DNA: TGTGCCAGCAGTTTATCCGGGGGTGAGCAGTTCTTC. The rearrangement links TRBV28 to TRBJ2-1; a weak D match, TRBD2 (6 bases). Per the germline V gene, CDR1 is MDHEN and CDR2 is SYDVKM. The germline V and J ends were trimmed by 1 base and 9 bases, with 7 bases remaining between them. The CDR3 length is 12 residues.

V usage is TRBV11-2 and J usage is TRBJ2-7; D possibly corresponds to TRBD2 (6 bases). The CDR3 consists of 18 residues. The germline V and J ends were trimmed by 2 bases and 0 bases, with 20 bases remaining between them. Germline-derived CDR1 and CDR2 are SGHAT and FQNNGV. The CDR3 loop reads CASSLRRGRSSASYEQYF. Written as DNA, the CDR3 is TGTGCCAGCAGCTTAAGAAGGGGAAGGTCTAGCGCCTCCTACGAGCAGTACTTC.

DNA for the CDR3: TGCGCCAGCTCCCGGGACCCACAAGCGACAGATACGCAGTATTTT. As protein: CASSRDPQATDTQYF. The genes are TRBV5-1 and TRBJ2-3; D is perhaps TRBD1 or TRBD2 (5 bases each). Deletions cut 7 bases from V and 3 bases from J, with 18 bases between. CDR1 is SGHRS, CDR2 YFSETQ, per germline. The CDR3 covers 15 residues.

The J gene is TRBJ2-7, the V gene TRBV28; D gene unclear. The germline V gene encodes CDR1 MDHEN and CDR2 SYDVKM. The CDR3 has 14 residues. Trimming left V 5 bases short and J 2 bases short, with 13 bases between. The CDR3 DNA reads as TGTGCCAGCAGTCCTCTGGCGGAAACCTACGAGCAGTACTTC. This gives the protein CASSPLAETYEQYF.

The chain is built from TRBV7-6 and TRBJ2-2; D ambiguous. With 1 base removed from V and 1 base from J, the gap between germline ends came to 7 bases. The CDR3 runs to 15 residues. Per the germline V gene, CDR1 is SGHVS and CDR2 is FNYEAQ. The CDR3 sequence: CASSLVLGNTGELFF. The CDR3 region has the DNA TGTGCCAGCAGCTTAGTTCTGGGGAACACCGGGGAGCTGTTTTTT.

This chain uses TRBV5-1 with TRBJ2-5; 9 nucleotides line up with TRBD1. This CDR3 contains 14 residues. The germline CDR1 and CDR2 sequences are SGHRS and YFSETQ. The ends lost 5 bases at V and 8 bases at J; junction bases unmatched: 10. CDR3 nucleotide sequence: TGCGCCAGCAGTCTCGGGACAGGGTCTAGAACCCAGTACTTC. This translates into CASSLGTGSRTQYF. Full variable domain (outside the CDR3, taken from reference TRBV5-1 and TRBJ2-5): KAGVTQTPRYLIKTRGQQVTLSCSPISGHRSVSWYQQTPGQGLQFLFEYFSETQRNKGNFPGRFSGRQFSNSRSEMNVSTLELGDSALYLCASSLGTGSRTQYFGPGTRLLVL.

CDR3 amino acids: CASSPTDFSGDEQFF. CDR3 coding DNA: TGTGCCAGCAGCCCTACAGACTTCTCAGGAGATGAGCAGTTCTTC. The chain links TRBV11-1 to TRBJ2-1, with no clear D. Germline CDR1 reads SGHAT; CDR2 reads FQDESV (reference sequence). There are 15 residues in the CDR3. V lost 5 bases to trimming and J lost 8 bases, with 19 bases between them.

This sequence joins TRBV9 and TRBJ2-5; TRBD2 agrees at 12 bases. V lost 0 bases, J lost 11 bases, and 5 bases stayed unmatched. Looked up from germline, CDR1 is SGDLS and CDR2 is YYNGEE. This CDR3 is 14 amino acids long. The CDR3 sequence: CASSVGLAGEEQYF. The CDR3 nucleotides are TGTGCCAGCAGCGTAGGACTAGCGGGAGAGGAGCAGTACTTC.

The rearrangement uses TRBV9 and TRBJ2-2; D unclear. Trimming left V 3 bases short and J 5 bases short, with 2 bases between. Germline V CDR1 and CDR2: SGDLS, YYNGEE. CDR3 length: 11 amino acids. CDR3 sequence: CASSATGELFF. The CDR3 nucleotides read TGTGCCAGCAGCGCAACCGGGGAGCTGTTTTTT.

The J gene is TRBJ1-2, the V gene TRBV6-1, with TRBD1 matching 7 bases. The CDR3 consists of 16 residues. Looked up from germline, CDR1 is MNHNS and CDR2 is SASEGT. Trimming took 1 base from V and 5 from J; bases not matched to a gene: 10. This chain's CDR3 is CASSEEGQTGYYGYTF. As DNA, the CDR3 is TGTGCCAGCAGTGAAGAGGGACAGACCGGATATTATGGCTACACCTTC.

The chain's CDR3 is CASRDTGGAGDEQFF. The CDR3 coding sequence is TGTGCCAGCAGAGATACAGGGGGCGCAGGGGATGAGCAGTTCTTC. The chain uses TRBV28 and TRBJ2-1; TRBD1 aligns across 9 bases. This CDR3 has 15 residues. Germline CDR1 and CDR2: MDHEN and SYDVKM. The trim removed 6 bases at V and 8 bases at J, leaving 11 bases unmatched. Full variable domain (outside the CDR3, taken from reference TRBV28 and TRBJ2-1): DVKVTQSSRYLVKRTGEKVFLECVQDMDHENMFWYRQDPGLGLRLIYFSYDVKMKEKGDIPEGYSVSREKKERFSLILESASTNQTSMYLCASRDTGGAGDEQFFGPGTRLTVL.

The J gene is TRBJ2-5, the V gene TRBV6-5; D is perhaps TRBD1 or TRBD2 (5 bases each). The end of the DNA aligns better with TRBJ2-7, so the J call may be wrong. Germline CDR1 reads MNHEY; CDR2 reads SVGAGI. There are 15 residues in the CDR3. The CDR3 nucleotides are TGTGCCAGCAGCCCCCAATTTGGGGGCTCCTACGAGCAGTACTTC. This gives the protein CASSPQFGGSYEQYF.

The genes are TRBV6-1 and TRBJ2-7; 8 bases match TRBD1. The CDR3 consists of 13 residues. With V trimmed by 8 bases and J by 3 bases, 6 bases remained unmatched. CDR1 and CDR2 (germline): MNHNS, SASEGT. Here the CDR3 reads CASEDRDLYEQYF. The CDR3 nucleotides are TGTGCCAGCGAGGACAGGGATCTCTACGAGCAGTACTTC.

This clone was counted a single time. The V call is TRBV28, the J call TRBJ2-7; unclear D gene. The length of the CDR3 is 16 residues. With 6 bases removed from V and 4 bases from J, the gap between germline ends came to 22 bases. CDR1 and CDR2 from the germline V gene are MDHEN and SYDVKM. This CDR3 reads CASSPRLTGILYEQYF. DNA for the CDR3: TGTGCCAGCAGCCCCCGCCTGACTGGGATTTTGTACGAGCAGTACTTC.

This clone was seen a single time. This chain connects TRBV6-6 to TRBJ2-5; D gene unclear. The germline V gene has CDR1 MNHNY and CDR2 SVGAGI (reference sequence). The CDR3 is 14 residues long. V dropped 0 bases and J dropped 2 bases, with 7 bases sitting between them. Here the CDR3 DNA reads TGTGCCAGCAGTTACTCCAGATCACAAGAGACCCAGTACTTC. Its protein is CASSYSRSQETQYF.

The CDR3 protein is CASSPSGGGNTIYF. In DNA form, the CDR3 reads TGTGCCAGCAGCCCCTCGGGAGGTGGAAACACCATATATTTT. The chain combines TRBV9 with TRBJ1-3, with unresolved D. V was clipped by 4 bases and J by 3 bases, with 11 bases between them. Looked up from germline, CDR1 is SGDLS and CDR2 is YYNGEE. The CDR3 has 14 amino acids.

This CDR3 reads CASSRRATNEKLFF. CDR3 DNA sequence: TGTGCCAGCAGTCGGAGGGCAACTAATGAAAAACTGTTTTTT. The V call is TRBV6-5, the J call TRBJ1-4; D not resolved. Germline V gene lookup returns CDR1 MNHEY and CDR2 SVGAGI. The CDR3 totals 14 residues. V gave up 5 bases and J gave up 0 bases, with 7 bases separating them.